This T cell receptor beta chain is from a study of T cell repertoires in cytomegalovirus infection. A note on this clonotype: Antigen unknown.

Germline CDR1 LGHNA, CDR2 YSLEER. This CDR3 has 16 residues. The V end was cut by 4 bases, the J end by 2 bases, with 17 bases between. Regarding the study as a whole: Cumulated frequencies of public TCR beta families served to identify carriers of CMV plus the relevant HLA. Clonotype analysis showed dominance of the ex vivo response by HLA-C-restricted CMV-specific TCR beta clonotypes.

TCRdb ran MiXCR on the reads and lists one entry per CDR3 protein. The sample contains under 200,000 distinct CDR3 sequences, nearly 9.5% of which appear only once. Sequences were obtained from PBMCs. The rearrangement uses TRBV4-3 and TRBJ2-5; D may be TRBD1 or TRBD2 (6 bases each). The receptor's source is a human donor in good health (CMV status not recorded). Some clones in this sample may be carry-over from other donors' samples. The CDR3 DNA reads TGCGCCAGCAGCCTTACCGGTACAGGGACTCAAGAGACCCAGTACTTC. Amino acids: CASSLTGTGTQETQYF.